The entry below gives a single TCR beta chain sequence along with its context. The entry originates in a study of blood T cell repertoires in COVID-19. Study at large: The origin of the acute and convalescent COVID-19 samples was the United States, Italy and Spain. PBMCs, B-cell-depleted T cells, or T cells provided the cDNA or gDNA that made up the material.

Some clones are missing from TCRdb's copy, which holds only in-frame ones; the method was immunoSEQ multiplex PCR. The sample holds 250,000 to 300,000 clones; approximately 91% are singletons and the top ten take about 2.1%. The length of the CDR3 is 13 residues. Germline CDR1 reads SGHNT; CDR2 reads YENEEA. V was trimmed by 0 bases and J by 7 bases, leaving 7 bases between them. The sequencing sample was made of PBMCs or T cells enriched from blood (not recorded which). The receptor was isolated from a woman aged 35 to 49 with acute COVID-19. The chain employs TRBV11-3 and TRBJ2-1, with D possibly being TRBD2 (5 bases). CDR3 region: CASSLDRDNEQFF. For the CDR3, the DNA is TGTGCCAGCAGCTTAGATCGGGATAATGAGCAGTTCTTC.